This TCR beta chain derives from a study of CD4 T cells in relation to SARS-CoV-2 and coronaviruses. On the study more broadly: The HLA restriction of the shared crossreactive spike epitopes was mapped. Regarding the study as a whole: Pre-pandemic and post-infection samples never came from the same donor. Compared with monoreactive clones, crossreactive clones showed significantly weaker SARS-CoV-2 expansion.

The CDR3 runs to 16 residues. Trimming took off 3 bases at V and 6 bases at J, with 18 bases between the two ends. From germline, CDR1 is MNHNS and CDR2 SASEGT. Concerning this clone itself: Its antigen is unidentified.

The data were produced by immunoSEQ multiplex PCR, yet TCRdb's version contains in-frame clones alone and is incomplete. Of around 69,000 clones listed, approximately 94% are singletons. The unexposed donors gave CD4+ T cells in 2011-2018, prior to COVID-19. V is TRBV6-1 and J is TRBJ1-5, with D perhaps TRBD1 (5 bases). The sequenced sample was naive CD4+ T cells from PBMCs. The subset denotes: naive CD4+ T cells isolated by negative enrichment. The clonotype was recovered from a human donor in good health. CDR3 protein: CASSENLLGVAQPQHF. The CDR3 bases are TGTGCCAGCAGTGAGAATTTACTAGGGGTAGCTCAGCCCCAGCATTTT.